This T cell receptor (beta chain) was captured by sequencing in a study of blood T cell repertoires in COVID-19. Using immunoSEQ multiplex PCR, the repertoire was profiled, and TCRdb retains in-frame clones only, with some absent. The sample holds more than 250,000 clones; roughly 90% are singletons and the top ten take around 20%. Individuals drawn from 20 to 30 US areas were about 18 to 95 years old. Sequencing was carried out using PBMCs or T cells enriched from blood (not recorded which). The clonotype comes from a woman under 40 who had recovered from COVID-19.

The CDR3 coding sequence is TGTGCCAGCAGTGGACAGGGCACCGGGGAGCTGTTTTTT. Encoded protein: CASSGQGTGELFF. This rearrangement joins TRBV6-4 to TRBJ2-2, with 7 bases identical to TRBD1. The V and J ends lost 4 bases and 4 bases, in that order; junction bases with no gene match: 0. From germline, CDR1 is MRHNA and CDR2 SNTAGT. There are 13 residues in the CDR3.